The T cell receptor beta chain described here comes from a study of cytomegalovirus exposure and HLA in healthy donors. Study-wide results and limits: A later analysis showed TCR association rates differing by HLA locus, peaking at DRB1 and lowest at HLA-C. Among donors in an Asian-associated ancestry cluster, a later analysis reportedly found fewer N-insertions than the roughly 700-donor mean. In vitro work confirmed that a few CMV-associated chains recognize CMV antigens.

This CDR3 has 13 amino acids. V was shortened by 4 bases and J by 1 base, with 7 bases between the two germline ends. Germline V lookup: CDR1 SGHNT, CDR2 YENEEA. Regarding this clone: Its antigen is currently unknown.

PCR amplification relied on 60 Vbeta primers (plus 13 Jbeta primers). Assay used: immunoSEQ multiplex PCR; TCRdb lists only in-frame clones, some missing. The table lists some 200,000 clones, 80% to 85% of them singletons, with 1.5% to 2% in the top ten. The sequenced sample consisted of PBMCs. The sequence was collected from a woman aged 18-29 years in good health and CMV-seronegative. This chain joins TRBV11-3 and TRBJ1-1, with D possibly being TRBD1 (5 bases). CDR3 coding DNA: TGTGCCAGCAGCTCCACAGGGAACACTGAAGCTTTCTTT. This translates into CASSSTGNTEAFF.